The 32 T cell receptor beta chains below all came from one sample that was sequenced in a study of blood T cell repertoires in COVID-19. Sequencing used immunoSEQ multiplex PCR; TCRdb keeps in-frame clones, though not all of them. The profile shows 300,000 to 350,000 clones, roughly 89% of them singletons. The sample taken for sequencing was PBMCs or T cells enriched from blood (not recorded which). These receptors originate from a woman aged 25 to 39 who had recovered from COVID-19.

CDR3 protein: CASSLFPPTTDTQYF. The CDR3, as DNA: TGTGCCAGCAGTTTATTCCCCCCCACAACAGATACGCAGTATTTT. The chain employs TRBV27 and TRBJ2-3; D is unresolved. The germline V gene encodes CDR1 MNHEY and CDR2 SMNVEV (reference sequence). This CDR3 spans 15 amino acids. V was shortened by 1 base and J by 3 bases, with 11 bases between the two germline ends.

This chain links TRBV13 with TRBJ2-5; TRBD2 agrees at 7 bases. This CDR3 region has 16 residues. CDR1 and CDR2 (germline): PRHDT, FYEKMQ (reference sequence). V lost 4 bases to trimming and J lost 4 bases; unmatched junction nucleotides: 12. CDR3 amino acids: CASSSPGEGDTETQYF. In DNA form, the CDR3 reads TGTGCCAGCAGCTCCCCGGGGGAGGGCGATACAGAGACCCAGTACTTC.

This chain uses TRBV7-9 with TRBJ2-2; no clear D gene. Germline CDR1 is SEHNR and CDR2 is FQNEAQ (reference sequence). V was cut by 5 bases and J by 5 bases, with 15 bases left in between. The CDR3 has 15 residues. Here the CDR3 DNA reads TGTGCCAGCAGCCAACTCAATGAGCGAACCGGGGAGCTGTTTTTT. Translation gives CASSQLNERTGELFF.

The V and J genes are TRBV5-1 and TRBJ1-4; 10 nucleotides match TRBD1. V gave up 4 bases and J gave up 6 bases; unmatched junction bases: 9. Germline V lookup: CDR1 SGHRS, CDR2 YFSETQ. The CDR3 spans 16 residues. As DNA, the CDR3 is TGCGCCAGCAGCACCCCGACAGGGGGCTTATATGAAAAACTGTTTTTT. The encoded protein is CASSTPTGGLYEKLFF.

The chain uses TRBV9 and TRBJ2-2, with 11 bases fitting TRBD2. The V gene's germline CDR1 is SGDLS and CDR2 YYNGEE. V dropped 0 bases and J dropped 5; count of bases not matched to a gene: 3. The CDR3 spans 16 residues. CDR3 amino acids: CASSVGSSGRTGELFF. The CDR3 bases are TGTGCCAGCAGCGTAGGGTCTAGCGGGAGGACCGGGGAGCTGTTTTTT.

This clone was observed once. The V gene is TRBV10-3, the J gene TRBJ1-4, with 7 bases lining up with TRBD1. Germline V gene data show CDR1 as ENHRY and CDR2 as SYGVKD. The CDR3 totals 16 residues. J was trimmed by 5 bases and V by 10 bases; bases with no gene match: 16. CDR3 nucleotides: TGTGCCACGCGCTCGTACGAACAGGGGAAAAATGAAAAACTGTTTTTT. Amino acids: CATRSYEQGKNEKLFF.

The sample holds one count of this clone. This chain joins TRBV3-1 (or the pseudogene TRBV3-2) and TRBJ1-2; D possibly corresponds to TRBD1 (5 bases). The CDR3 contains 16 residues. The germline V gene has CDR1 LGHDT and CDR2 YNNKEL (reference sequence). The germline V and J ends were trimmed by 3 bases and 0 bases, with 14 bases remaining between them. CDR3 region: CASSHDDRPANYGYTF. The CDR3 DNA is TGTGCCAGCAGCCATGATGACAGACCCGCTAACTATGGCTACACCTTC.

This clone appeared a single time. The V and J genes are TRBV28 and TRBJ2-3, with 9 bases identical to TRBD2. Germline assignment: CDR1 MDHEN and CDR2 SYDVKM. V lost 5 bases and J lost 0; bases outside the gene matches: 6. CDR3 length equals 16 residues. CDR3 residues: CASSQGLAVSTDTQYF. As DNA, the CDR3 is TGTGCCAGCAGTCAGGGACTAGCTGTAAGCACAGATACGCAGTATTTT.

The chain uses TRBV11-3 and TRBJ1-1; 8 nucleotides match TRBD1. The CDR3 consists of 12 residues. The V segment lost 5 bases and the J segment 7 bases; nucleotides outside the gene matches: 3. Per the germline V gene, CDR1 is SGHNT and CDR2 is YENEEA. CDR3 DNA sequence: TGTGCCAGCAGCGCAACAGGGGGTGAAGCTTTCTTT. It yields the protein CASSATGGEAFF.

The chain employs TRBV6-5 and TRBJ1-2; the D gene is possibly TRBD1 (5 bases). V lost 8 bases and J lost 3, with 16 bases in between. Germline assignment: CDR1 MNHEY and CDR2 SVGAGI. The CDR3 consists of 14 residues. As DNA, the CDR3 is TGTGCCAGCGTCCGGGCAGGGATCGACTATGGCTACACCTTC. Protein product: CASVRAGIDYGYTF.

V usage is TRBV19 and J usage is TRBJ1-1; 8 bases are a match to TRBD1. This CDR3 region has 17 residues. Germline-derived CDR1 and CDR2 are LNHDA and SQIVND (reference sequence). The V gene end was trimmed by 3 bases and the J gene end by 1 base; junction bases not matched to a gene: 10. CDR3 DNA: TGTGCCAGTAGTATTGGGTCGGGACAGGCTGGGAACACTGAAGCTTTCTTT. It yields the protein CASSIGSGQAGNTEAFF.

The chain is built from TRBV3-1 (or the pseudogene TRBV3-2) and TRBJ2-7, with a weak D call TRBD2 (5 bases). The CDR3 length is 15 residues. V lost 4 bases to trimming and J lost 0 bases, with 13 bases between them. Germline CDR1 reads LGHDT; CDR2 reads YNNKEL (reference sequence). The CDR3 region is CASSPETGSSYEQYF. The DNA of the CDR3 is TGTGCCAGCAGCCCAGAGACGGGGAGCTCCTACGAGCAGTACTTC.

J is TRBJ2-1 and V is TRBV3-1 (or the pseudogene TRBV3-2); D perhaps matches TRBD1 (5 bases). This CDR3 is 17 amino acids long. V was shortened by 1 base and J by 2 bases, with 15 bases between the two germline ends. Germline CDR1 reads LGHDT; CDR2 reads YNNKEL (reference sequence). The CDR3 reads CASSQGPDSSAYNEQFF. For the CDR3, the DNA is TGTGCCAGCAGCCAAGGCCCCGACAGCTCAGCCTACAATGAGCAGTTCTTC.

This chain joins TRBV7-9 and TRBJ1-4, with D tentatively TRBD1 (6 bases). The CDR3 spans 14 residues. Germline V gene lookup returns CDR1 SEHNR and CDR2 FQNEAQ (reference sequence). Between the trimmed V and J ends, which lost 1 base and 3 bases, there was a span of 6 bases. The CDR3, as DNA: TGTGCCAGCAGCTTAGGGACAGCTAATGAAAAACTGTTTTTT. Translation: CASSLGTANEKLFF.

The chain joins TRBV29-1 to TRBJ2-3; D ambiguous. Trimming left V 5 bases short and J 1 base short, with 16 bases between. The length of the CDR3 is 15 residues. Looked up from germline, CDR1 is SQVTM and CDR2 is ANQGSEA. In nucleotides, the CDR3 is TGCAGCGTTTCCTCCTCTATCCCTGGCACAGATACGCAGTATTTT. Amino acid sequence: CSVSSSIPGTDTQYF.

The gene calls are TRBV5-1 and TRBJ2-1; no reliable D call. This CDR3 has 13 amino acids. V was trimmed by 0 bases and J by 7 bases, leaving 8 bases between them. Germline V gene sequence: CDR1 SGHRS, CDR2 YFSETQ. CDR3 loop: CASSLGHANEQFF. The CDR3 bases are TGCGCCAGCAGCTTGGGACACGCTAATGAGCAGTTCTTC.

The chain uses TRBV12-1 and TRBJ2-2; no check of the table's D call, TRBD2, against the DNA was made. TRBV12-1 is a pseudogene locus. The CDR3 has 17 residues. The CDR3 nucleotides read TGTGCCAGCAGCTTTGTCGCGGCGGGAGGGAACACCGGGGAGCTGTTTTTT. Translation: CASSFVAAGGNTGELFF.

The V gene is TRBV7-9, the J gene TRBJ2-1; 7 nucleotides match TRBD1. CDR3 size: 14 residues. Trimming removed 5 bases from V and 9 bases from J; junction bases left unmatched: 10. CDR1 is SEHNR, CDR2 FQNEAQ, per germline (reference sequence). DNA for the CDR3: TGTGCCAGCAGCCGGCTGGACAGGAACCTTGAGCAGTTCTTC. Residues: CASSRLDRNLEQFF.

J is TRBJ2-4 and V is TRBV7-2; 7 bases map to TRBD1. Losses at the gene ends were 3 bases for V and 4 bases for J; bases not matched to a gene: 6. Per germline, CDR1 SGHTA and CDR2 FQGNSA. The CDR3 covers 15 residues. CDR3 coding DNA: TGTGCCAGCAGCTTCGATTCGGACAGGAAAAACATTCAGTACTTC. Translating gives CASSFDSDRKNIQYF.

V and J are TRBV4-3 and TRBJ1-6; 7 bases are a match to TRBD1. From germline, CDR1 is LGHNA and CDR2 YSLEER. The junction had 1 base not matched to a gene; V was cut back by 1 base and J by 7 bases. The CDR3 length is 14 residues. The CDR3 nucleotides are TGCGCCAGCAGCCAAGGACAGGGAAATTCACCCCTCCACTTT. Translating it yields CASSQGQGNSPLHF.

V is TRBV9 and J is TRBJ2-1; D unresolved. V shed 3 bases and J shed 2 bases, with 9 bases lying between them. The germline V gene has CDR1 SGDLS and CDR2 YYNGEE. This CDR3 has 14 amino acids. CDR3 amino acids: CASSGAQPYNEQFF. CDR3 nucleotides: TGTGCCAGCAGCGGCGCCCAACCCTACAATGAGCAGTTCTTC.

This sequence joins TRBV11-3 and TRBJ1-3, with D perhaps TRBD1 (5 bases). The V gene's germline CDR1 is SGHNT and CDR2 YENEEA. CDR3 length equals 13 residues. V lost 7 bases to trimming and J lost 1 base, with 8 bases between them. CDR3 loop: CASKGASGNTIYF. The CDR3 DNA follows: TGTGCCAGCAAAGGGGCATCTGGAAACACCATATATTTT. Variable domain in full (rest from reference TRBV11-3 and TRBJ1-3): EAGVVQSPRYKIIEKKQPVAFWCNPISGHNTLYWYLQNLGQGPELLIRYENEEAVDDSQLPKDRFSAERLKGVDSTLKIQPAELGDSAVYLCASKGASGNTIYFGEGSWLTVV.

This chain connects TRBV15 to TRBJ2-3; TRBD1 agrees at 8 bases. Germline CDR1 reads LNHNV; CDR2 reads YYDKDF (reference sequence). The CDR3 loop spans 16 amino acids. With 3 bases clipped from V and 1 base from J, the junction kept 6 bases outside the gene matches. The CDR3 sequence: CATSRGTGLGTDTQYF. CDR3 nucleotides: TGTGCCACCAGCAGGGGGACAGGCCTTGGCACAGATACGCAGTATTTT.

This clone has just one count. The chain couples TRBV9 to TRBJ1-2; D might be TRBD1 (5 bases). The CDR3 is made up of 14 amino acids. CDR1 SGDLS and CDR2 YYNGEE come from the germline V gene. Trimming pared 3 bases from V and 8 bases from J, leaving 17 bases between. The CDR3 DNA reads TGTGCCAGCAGCGGACTTAACAGGTATGACGGCTACACCTTC. This translates into CASSGLNRYDGYTF.

V and J are TRBV5-1 and TRBJ1-5, with 9 bases identical to TRBD1. The CDR3 is 14 residues long. V was pared by 1 base and J by 9 bases, with 5 bases of the junction left unmatched. Germline CDR1 reads SGHRS; CDR2 reads YFSETQ. CDR3 coding DNA: TGCGCCAGCAGCTTGTCAACAGGGGGCGCGCCCCAGCATTTT. Translation: CASSLSTGGAPQHF.

This chain joins TRBV27 and TRBJ2-1, with D hard to call. The V gene's germline CDR1 is MNHEY and CDR2 SMNVEV (reference sequence). There are 15 residues in the CDR3. V dropped 1 base and J dropped 3 bases, with 10 bases sitting between them. In DNA form, the CDR3 reads TGTGCCAGCAGTTTATTGCCTAGGCTCTACAATGAGCAGTTCTTC. This sequence encodes CASSLLPRLYNEQFF.

This chain uses TRBV10-3 with TRBJ2-7; 11 bases align to TRBD1. CDR3 size: 14 residues. After removal of 6 bases from V and 7 bases from J, the junction contained 8 bases not matched to a gene. The germline V gene has CDR1 ENHRY and CDR2 SYGVKD. In DNA form, the CDR3 reads TGTGCCATCAGGGCTGAGGACAGGGGGCGTGAGCAGTACTTC. Protein sequence: CAIRAEDRGREQYF.

This clone was seen once. This chain connects TRBV5-6 to TRBJ2-2; 8 nucleotides align to TRBD1. V lost 4 bases and J lost 3; bases outside the gene matches: 11. Germline V gene data show CDR1 as SGHDT and CDR2 as YYEEEE. The CDR3 is made up of 17 amino acids. The CDR3 bases are TGTGCCAGCAGCCAGGGGATCAGGGGGCAGGACACCGGGGAGCTGTTTTTT. Amino acids: CASSQGIRGQDTGELFF.

The genes are TRBV4-1 and TRBJ1-1; D is possibly TRBD1 (6 bases). The CDR3 runs to 15 residues. Trimming took 1 base from V and 2 from J, leaving 11 bases between them. Germline V lookup: CDR1 MGHRA, CDR2 YSYEKL. CDR3 in DNA: TGCGCCAGCAGCCAAGGGACAGTATTAAACACTGAAGCTTTCTTT. This gives the protein CASSQGTVLNTEAFF.

CDR3 DNA sequence: TGTGCCAGAATCAACTCAGGGGTGAACACTGAAGCTTTCTTT. Its protein product is CARINSGVNTEAFF. This rearrangement joins TRBV7-5 to TRBJ1-1; no DNA check was done on the table's D call, TRBD1. TRBV7-5 is shown as a pseudogene. This CDR3 spans 14 amino acids.

The V and J genes are TRBV9 and TRBJ2-1, with 9 bases matching TRBD2. CDR1 and CDR2 (germline): SGDLS, YYNGEE. After removal of 3 bases from V and 8 bases from J, the junction contained 6 bases not matched to a gene. CDR3 length equals 14 residues. The CDR3 protein is CASSDTGTSHEQFF. The CDR3 DNA sequence: TGTGCCAGCAGCGATACCGGGACTAGCCATGAGCAGTTCTTC.

V usage is TRBV27 and J usage is TRBJ2-2, with D unclear. Germline-derived CDR1 and CDR2 are MNHEY and SMNVEV (reference sequence). The length of the CDR3 is 15 residues. V was shortened by 2 bases and J by 7 bases, with 14 bases between the two germline ends. The CDR3 loop is CASSLGRPPVGELFF. In nucleotides, the CDR3 is TGTGCCAGCAGTTTAGGCAGGCCCCCCGTCGGGGAGCTGTTTTTT.